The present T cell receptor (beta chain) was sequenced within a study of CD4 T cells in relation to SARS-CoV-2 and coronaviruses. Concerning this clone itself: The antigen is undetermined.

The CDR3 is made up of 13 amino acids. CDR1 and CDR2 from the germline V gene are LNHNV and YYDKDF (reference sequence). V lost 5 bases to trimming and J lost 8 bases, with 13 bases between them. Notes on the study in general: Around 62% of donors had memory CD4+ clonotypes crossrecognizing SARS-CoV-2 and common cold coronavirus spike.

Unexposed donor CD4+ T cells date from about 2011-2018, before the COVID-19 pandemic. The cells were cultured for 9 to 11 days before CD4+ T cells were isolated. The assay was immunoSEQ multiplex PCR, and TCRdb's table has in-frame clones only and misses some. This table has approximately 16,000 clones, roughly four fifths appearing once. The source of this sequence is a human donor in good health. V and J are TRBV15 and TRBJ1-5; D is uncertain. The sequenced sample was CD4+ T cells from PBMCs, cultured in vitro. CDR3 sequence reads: CATSFNYPEPQHF. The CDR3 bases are TGTGCCACCAGCTTTAATTACCCCGAGCCCCAGCATTTT. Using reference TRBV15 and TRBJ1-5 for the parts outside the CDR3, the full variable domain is DAMVIQNPRYQVTQFGKPVTLSCSQTLNHNVMYWYQQKSSQAPKLLFHYYDKDFNNEADTPDNFQSRRPNTSFCFLDIRSPGLGDTAMYLCATSFNYPEPQHFGDGTRLSIL.